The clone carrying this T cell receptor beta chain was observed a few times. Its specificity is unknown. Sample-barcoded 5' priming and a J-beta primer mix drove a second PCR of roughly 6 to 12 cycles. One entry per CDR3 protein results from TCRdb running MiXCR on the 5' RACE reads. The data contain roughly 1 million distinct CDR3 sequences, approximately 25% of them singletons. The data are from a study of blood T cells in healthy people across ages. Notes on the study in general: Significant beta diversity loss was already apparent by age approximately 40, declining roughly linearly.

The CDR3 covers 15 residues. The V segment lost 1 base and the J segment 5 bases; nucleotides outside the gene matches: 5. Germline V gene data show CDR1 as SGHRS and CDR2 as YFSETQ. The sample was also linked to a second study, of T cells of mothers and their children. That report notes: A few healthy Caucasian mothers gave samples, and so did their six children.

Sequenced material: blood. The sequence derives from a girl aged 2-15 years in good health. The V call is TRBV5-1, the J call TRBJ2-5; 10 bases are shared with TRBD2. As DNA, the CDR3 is TGCGCCAGCAGCTTGATGGCTAGCGGGAGTGAGACCCAGTACTTC. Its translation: CASSLMASGSETQYF. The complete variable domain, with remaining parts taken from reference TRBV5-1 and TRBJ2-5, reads KAGVTQTPRYLIKTRGQQVTLSCSPISGHRSVSWYQQTPGQGLQFLFEYFSETQRNKGNFPGRFSGRQFSNSRSEMNVSTLELGDSALYLCASSLMASGSETQYFGPGTRLLVL.